This T cell receptor beta chain was documented in a study of T cell clonality in common variable immunodeficiency. Findings of the study overall: In common variable immunodeficiency, TCR beta chains reportedly carried fewer deletions and N-nucleotide insertions.

The assay was immunoSEQ multiplex PCR, and TCRdb's table has in-frame clones only and misses some. The specimen has fewer than 30,000 clones, none found just once. About this clone: The antigen remains undetermined. The read ends 3 residues before the CDR3 terminus; that terminus is restored from the germline J gene.

Germline trimming cut 4 bases from V and 5 bases from J; bases unmatched to any gene: 4. CDR1 and CDR2 (germline): SGHKS, YYEKEE (reference sequence). The CDR3 loop spans 14 amino acids. The receptor was derived from a human donor with common variable immunodeficiency. Sequencing input: peripheral blood mononuclear cells. The chain joins TRBV5-5 to TRBJ1-4; 8 bases fit TRBD1. The sequenced CDR3 bases are TGTGCCAGCAGCGAGGGGACAGGAAATGAAAAA. This encodes CASSEGTGNEK. The complete CDR3 reads CASSEGTGNEKLFF. The full variable domain, completed using reference TRBV5-5 and TRBJ1-4, is DAGVTQSPTHLIKTRGQQVTLRCSPISGHKSVSWYQQVLGQGPQFIFQYYEKEERGRGNFPDRFSARQFPNYSSELNVNALLLGDSALYLCASSEGTGNEKLFFGSGTQLSVL.